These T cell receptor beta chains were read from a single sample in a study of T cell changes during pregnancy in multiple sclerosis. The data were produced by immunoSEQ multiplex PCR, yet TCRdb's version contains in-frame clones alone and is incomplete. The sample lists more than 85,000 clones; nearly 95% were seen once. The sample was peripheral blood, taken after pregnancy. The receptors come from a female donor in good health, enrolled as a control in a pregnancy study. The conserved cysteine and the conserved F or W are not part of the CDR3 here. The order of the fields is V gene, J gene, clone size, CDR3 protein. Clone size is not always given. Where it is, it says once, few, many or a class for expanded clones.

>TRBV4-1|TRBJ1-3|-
ASSGQVSGNTIY
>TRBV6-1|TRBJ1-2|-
ASSEAAGTEEEYGYT
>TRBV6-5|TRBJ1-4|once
ASSRKTVEKLF
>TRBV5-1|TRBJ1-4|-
ASSPEGVAGEKLF
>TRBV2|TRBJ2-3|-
ASIGLAAVVGTQY
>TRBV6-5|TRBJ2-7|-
ASSSPGLPTYEQY
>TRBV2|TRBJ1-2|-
ASRMDSNYGYT
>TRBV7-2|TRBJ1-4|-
ASSLQQGPNEKLF
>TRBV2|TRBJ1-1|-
ASSYRVDTEAF
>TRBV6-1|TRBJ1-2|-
ASSPPGQGFYGYT
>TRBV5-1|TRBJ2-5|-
ASNEDNQETQY
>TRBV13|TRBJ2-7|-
ASSLYLGSYEQY
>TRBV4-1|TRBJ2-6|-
ASSPPSWTSSGANVLT
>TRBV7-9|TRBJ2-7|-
ASSFGLIYEQY
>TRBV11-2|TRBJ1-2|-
ASSLSSYGYT
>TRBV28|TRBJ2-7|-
ASSSPRGASYEQY
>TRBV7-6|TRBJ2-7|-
ASSYRDSNYEQY
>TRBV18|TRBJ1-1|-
ASSPDRGGTEAF
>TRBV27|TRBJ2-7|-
ASSLSTAGLYEQY
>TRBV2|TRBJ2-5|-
ASSEAGRGETQY
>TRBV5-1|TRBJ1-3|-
ASSAGQGGTIY
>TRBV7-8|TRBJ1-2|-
ASSLASYVGYT
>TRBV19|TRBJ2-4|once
ASRSGLVQY
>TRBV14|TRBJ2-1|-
ASSLNPGLHYNEQF
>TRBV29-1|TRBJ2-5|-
SVDKQGLETQY
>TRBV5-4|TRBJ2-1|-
ASSLKGSGRGYNEQF
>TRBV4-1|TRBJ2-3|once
ASSQTTGTQY
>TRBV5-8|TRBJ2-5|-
ASSLVRETQY
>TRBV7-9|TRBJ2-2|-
ASSTRLAGENTGELF
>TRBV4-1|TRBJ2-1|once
ASSHARSTDEQF
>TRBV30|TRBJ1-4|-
AWSEAGGYKKLF
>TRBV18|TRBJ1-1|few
ASSPTHTSEAF
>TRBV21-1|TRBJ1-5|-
ASSKVFAGGVGNQPQH
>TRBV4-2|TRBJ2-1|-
ASSQEGGTGTEQF
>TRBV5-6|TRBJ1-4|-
ASSFWTKGTNEKLF
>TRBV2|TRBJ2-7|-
ASSEEGGMGYEQY
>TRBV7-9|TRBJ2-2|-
ASSRDRGTGELF
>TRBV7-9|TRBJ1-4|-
ASSLAGGAEKLF
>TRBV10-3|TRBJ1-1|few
AIRTENTEAF
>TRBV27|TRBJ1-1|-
ASSYGQGASLNTEAF
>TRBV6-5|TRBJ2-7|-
ASSPGSYEQY
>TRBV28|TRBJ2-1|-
ASSLSGGTNEQF
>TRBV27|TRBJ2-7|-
ASSLTPGLRGSYEQY
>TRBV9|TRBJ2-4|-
ASSVASSGNIQY
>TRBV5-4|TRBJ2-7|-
ASSRVSAGNYEQY
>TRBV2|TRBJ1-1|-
ASTGTGGTEAF
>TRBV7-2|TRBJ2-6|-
ASSLMVQGFTPGANVLT
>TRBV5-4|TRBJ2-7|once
ASSQIGSYEQY
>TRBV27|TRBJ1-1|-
ASSSRQGSTEAF
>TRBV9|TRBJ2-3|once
ASSVAPDPTDTQY
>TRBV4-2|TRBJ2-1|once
ASSTEVYNEQF
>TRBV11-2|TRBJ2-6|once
ASSLGQGHSGANVLT
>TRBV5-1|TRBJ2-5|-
ASSSGGGGVLEETQY
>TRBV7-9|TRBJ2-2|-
ASSKIAGELF
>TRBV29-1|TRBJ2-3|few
SVEDRQGALDTQY
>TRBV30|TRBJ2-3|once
AWGQDTDTQY
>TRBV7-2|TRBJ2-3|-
ASSFGDADTQY
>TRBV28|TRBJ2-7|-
ASIRSRQVGEQY
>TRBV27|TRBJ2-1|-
ASSSPTSRRAVRNEQF
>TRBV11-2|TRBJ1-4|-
ASSRGGAGEKLF